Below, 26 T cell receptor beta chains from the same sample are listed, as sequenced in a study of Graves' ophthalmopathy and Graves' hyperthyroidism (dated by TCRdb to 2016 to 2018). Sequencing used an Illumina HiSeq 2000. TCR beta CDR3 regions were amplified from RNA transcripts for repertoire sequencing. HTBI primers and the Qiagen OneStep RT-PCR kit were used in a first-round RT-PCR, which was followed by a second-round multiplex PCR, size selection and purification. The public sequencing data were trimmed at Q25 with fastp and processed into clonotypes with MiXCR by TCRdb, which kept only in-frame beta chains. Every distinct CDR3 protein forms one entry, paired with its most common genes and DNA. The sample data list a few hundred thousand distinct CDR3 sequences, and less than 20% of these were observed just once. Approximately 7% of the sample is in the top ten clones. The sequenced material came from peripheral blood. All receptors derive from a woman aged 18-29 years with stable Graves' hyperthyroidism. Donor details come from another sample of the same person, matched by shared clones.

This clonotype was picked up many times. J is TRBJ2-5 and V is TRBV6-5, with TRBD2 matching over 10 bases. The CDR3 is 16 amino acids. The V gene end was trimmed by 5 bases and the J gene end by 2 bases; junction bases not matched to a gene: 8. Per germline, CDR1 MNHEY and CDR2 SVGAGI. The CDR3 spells CASSTSTSGVQETQYF. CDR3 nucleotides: TGTGCCAGCAGTACTAGCACTAGCGGGGTACAAGAGACCCAGTACTTC.

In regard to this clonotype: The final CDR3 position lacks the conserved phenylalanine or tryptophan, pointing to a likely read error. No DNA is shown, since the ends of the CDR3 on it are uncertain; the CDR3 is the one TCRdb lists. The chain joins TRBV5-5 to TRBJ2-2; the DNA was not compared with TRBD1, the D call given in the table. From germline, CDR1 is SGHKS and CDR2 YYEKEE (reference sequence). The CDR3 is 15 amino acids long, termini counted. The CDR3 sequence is CASSWGTGDTGELWV.

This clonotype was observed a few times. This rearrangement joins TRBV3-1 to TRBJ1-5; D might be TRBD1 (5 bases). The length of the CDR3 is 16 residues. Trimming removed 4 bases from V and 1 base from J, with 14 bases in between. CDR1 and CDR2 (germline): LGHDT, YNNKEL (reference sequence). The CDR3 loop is CASSLSRGDSNQPQHF. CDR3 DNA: TGTGCCAGCAGCCTCTCGAGAGGGGACAGCAATCAGCCCCAGCATTTT. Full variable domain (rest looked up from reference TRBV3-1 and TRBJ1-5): DTAVSQTPKYLVTQMGNDKSIKCEQNLGHDTMYWYKQDSKKFLKIMFSYNNKELIINETVPNRFSPKSPDKAHLNLHINSLELGDSAVYFCASSLSRGDSNQPQHFGDGTRLSIL.

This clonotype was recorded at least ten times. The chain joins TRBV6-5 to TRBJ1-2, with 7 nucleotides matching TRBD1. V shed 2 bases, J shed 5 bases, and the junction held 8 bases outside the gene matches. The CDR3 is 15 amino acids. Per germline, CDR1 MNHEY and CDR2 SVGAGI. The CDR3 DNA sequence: TGTGCCAGCAGTTACAAATTTCAGGGGGATTATGGCTACACCTTC. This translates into CASSYKFQGDYGYTF.

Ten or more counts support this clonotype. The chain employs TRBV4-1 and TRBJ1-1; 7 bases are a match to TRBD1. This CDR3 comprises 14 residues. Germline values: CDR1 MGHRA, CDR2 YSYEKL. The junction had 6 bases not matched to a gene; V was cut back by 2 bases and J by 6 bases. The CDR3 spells CASSQTTGVSEAFF. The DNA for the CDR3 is TGCGCCAGCAGCCAAACAACAGGGGTTTCTGAAGCTTTCTTT.

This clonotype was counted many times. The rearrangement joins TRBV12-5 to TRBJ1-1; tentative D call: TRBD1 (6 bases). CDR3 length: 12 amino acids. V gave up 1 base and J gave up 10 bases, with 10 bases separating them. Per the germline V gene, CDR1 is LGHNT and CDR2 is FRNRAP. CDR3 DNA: TGTGCTAGTGGTTTGGGGACAGCAAGAGCTTTCTTT. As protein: CASGLGTARAFF.

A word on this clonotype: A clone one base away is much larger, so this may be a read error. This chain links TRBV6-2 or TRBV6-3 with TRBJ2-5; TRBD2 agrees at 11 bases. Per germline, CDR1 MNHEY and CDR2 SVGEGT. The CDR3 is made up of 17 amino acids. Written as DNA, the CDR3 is TGTGCCGGCAGTTACTCGCTAGCGGGGGGCCCCCCAGAGACCCAGTACTTC. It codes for CAGSYSLAGGPPETQYF.

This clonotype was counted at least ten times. The CDR3 DNA sequence: TGCAGCGTTGAAGGGACGAATCCCTCTGGGGCCAACGTCCTGACTTTC. Amino acids: CSVEGTNPSGANVLTF. The chain has TRBV29-1 and TRBJ2-6; no clear D gene. CDR1 and CDR2 from the germline V gene are SQVTM and ANQGSEA. Trimming left V 1 base short and J 0 bases short, with 10 bases between. The CDR3 has 16 amino acids.

CDR3 DNA: TGTGCCAGCAGAGGGGACGGGCGAAACTATGGCTACACCTTC. It yields the protein CASRGDGRNYGYTF. The chain is built from TRBV6-1 and TRBJ1-2, with a weak D call TRBD1 (5 bases). Germline-derived CDR1 and CDR2 are MNHNS and SASEGT. Deletions cut 6 bases from V and 2 bases from J, with 13 bases between. The CDR3 length is 14 residues.

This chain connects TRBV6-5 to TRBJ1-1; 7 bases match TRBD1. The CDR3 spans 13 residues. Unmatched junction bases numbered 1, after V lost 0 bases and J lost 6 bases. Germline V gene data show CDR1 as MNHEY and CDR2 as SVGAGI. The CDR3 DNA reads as TGTGCCAGCAGTTACTCGACAGGGCCTGAAGCTTTCTTT. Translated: CASSYSTGPEAFF.

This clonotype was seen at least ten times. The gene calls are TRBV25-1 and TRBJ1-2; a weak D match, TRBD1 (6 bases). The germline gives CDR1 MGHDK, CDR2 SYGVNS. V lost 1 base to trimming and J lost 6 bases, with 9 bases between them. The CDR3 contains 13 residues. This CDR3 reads CASSESGGDGYTF. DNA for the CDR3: TGTGCCAGCAGTGAATCGGGGGGCGATGGCTACACCTTC.

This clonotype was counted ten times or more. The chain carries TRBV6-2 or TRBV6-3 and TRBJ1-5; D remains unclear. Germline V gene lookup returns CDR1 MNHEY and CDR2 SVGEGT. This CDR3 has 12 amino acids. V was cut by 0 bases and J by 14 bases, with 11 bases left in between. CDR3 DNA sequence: TGTGCCAGCAGTTACTCAGGTCTGCGGGAGCATTTT. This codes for CASSYSGLREHF.

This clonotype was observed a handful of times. CDR3 DNA: TGTGCCAGCAGCCAGCGAGGGGACAGGGCCAATCAGCCCCAGCATTTT. Its protein is CASSQRGDRANQPQHF. The rearrangement joins TRBV11-2 to TRBJ1-5; 9 bases are a match to TRBD1. Germline CDR1 SGHAT, CDR2 FQNNGV. CDR3 size: 16 residues. The ends lost 5 bases at V and 3 bases at J; junction bases unmatched: 8.

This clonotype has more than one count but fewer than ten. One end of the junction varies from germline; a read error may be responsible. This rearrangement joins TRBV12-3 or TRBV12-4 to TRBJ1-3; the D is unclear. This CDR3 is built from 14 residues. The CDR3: CASSLEVAGNTIYF. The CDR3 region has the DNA TGTGCCAGCAGTTTAGAGGTGGCTGGAAACACTATATATTTT.

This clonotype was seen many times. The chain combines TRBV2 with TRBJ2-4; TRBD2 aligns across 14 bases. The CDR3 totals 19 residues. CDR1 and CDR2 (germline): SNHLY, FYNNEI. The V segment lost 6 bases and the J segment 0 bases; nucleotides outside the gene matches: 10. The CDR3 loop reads CASSPGTSGGGVAKNIQYF. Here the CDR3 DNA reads TGTGCCAGCAGCCCAGGGACTAGCGGGGGCGGGGTAGCCAAAAACATTCAGTACTTC.

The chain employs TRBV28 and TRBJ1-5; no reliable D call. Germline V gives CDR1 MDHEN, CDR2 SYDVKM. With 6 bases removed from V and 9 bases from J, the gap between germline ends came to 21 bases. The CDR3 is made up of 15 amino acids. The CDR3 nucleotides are TGTGCCAGCAGCCCCGGGTCGGTCGGTATAGGGCCCCAGCATTTT. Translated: CASSPGSVGIGPQHF.

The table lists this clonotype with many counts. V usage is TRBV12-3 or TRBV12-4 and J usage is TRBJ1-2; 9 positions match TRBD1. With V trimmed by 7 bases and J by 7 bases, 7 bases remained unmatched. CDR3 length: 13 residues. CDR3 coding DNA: TGTGCCAGCATCCGGGACAGGGTCCGTGGCTACACCTTC. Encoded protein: CASIRDRVRGYTF.

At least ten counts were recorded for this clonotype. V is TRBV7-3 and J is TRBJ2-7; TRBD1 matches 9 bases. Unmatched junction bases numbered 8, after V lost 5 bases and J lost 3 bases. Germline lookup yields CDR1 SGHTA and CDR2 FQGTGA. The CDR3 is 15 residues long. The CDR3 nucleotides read TGTGCCAGCAGCCGAACCGGGACAGGGAACTACGAGCAGTACTTC. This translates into CASSRTGTGNYEQYF.

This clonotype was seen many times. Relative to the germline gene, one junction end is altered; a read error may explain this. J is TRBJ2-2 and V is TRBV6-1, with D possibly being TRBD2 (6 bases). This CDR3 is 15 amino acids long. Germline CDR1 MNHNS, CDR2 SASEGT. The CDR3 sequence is CASSVGGTKTGELFF. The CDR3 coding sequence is TGTGCCAGCAGTGTAGGAGGGACGAAAACCGGGGAGCTGTTTTTT.

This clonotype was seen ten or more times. The CDR3 loop is CASRGQGTYQPQHF. CDR3 sequence (DNA): TGTGCCAGCAGAGGACAGGGGACTTATCAGCCCCAGCATTTT. V is TRBV6-1 and J is TRBJ1-5; 9 positions agree with TRBD1. After removal of 6 bases from V and 5 bases from J, the junction contained 5 bases not matched to a gene. This CDR3 region has 14 residues. Germline-derived CDR1 and CDR2 are MNHNS and SASEGT.

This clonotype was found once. CDR3 sequence (DNA): TGCGCCAGCAGCTTTCTAGTAGCGAGCGGGGAGCTGTTTTTT. It translates to CASSFLVASGELFF. This chain uses TRBV5-1 with TRBJ2-2; possibly TRBD2 for D (5 bases). Germline-derived CDR1 and CDR2 are SGHRS and YFSETQ. Trimming removed 2 bases from V and 7 bases from J, with 12 bases in between. The CDR3 is 14 residues long.

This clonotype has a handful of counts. The CDR3 loop reads CASSSLGQDEQYF. The CDR3 region has the DNA TGTGCCAGTAGCTCCCTCGGACAGGACGAGCAGTACTTC. The chain employs TRBV19 and TRBJ2-7; 7 bases agree with TRBD1. V gave up 6 bases and J gave up 5 bases; unmatched junction bases: 7. Germline-derived CDR1 and CDR2 are LNHDA and SQIVND (reference sequence). This CDR3 has 13 residues.

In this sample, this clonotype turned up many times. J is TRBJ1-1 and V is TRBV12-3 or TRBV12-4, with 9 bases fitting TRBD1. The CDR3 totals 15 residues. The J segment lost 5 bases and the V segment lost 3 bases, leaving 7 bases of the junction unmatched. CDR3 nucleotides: TGTGCCAGCAGTTTTTGGACAGGGGCTGGTACTGAAGCTTTCTTT. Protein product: CASSFWTGAGTEAFF.

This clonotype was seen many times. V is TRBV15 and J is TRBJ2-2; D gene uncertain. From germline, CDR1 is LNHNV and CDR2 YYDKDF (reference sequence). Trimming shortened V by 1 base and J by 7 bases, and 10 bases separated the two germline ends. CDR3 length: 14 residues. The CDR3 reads CATSRVKGGGELFF. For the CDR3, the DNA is TGTGCCACCAGCAGAGTGAAGGGTGGCGGGGAGCTGTTTTTT.

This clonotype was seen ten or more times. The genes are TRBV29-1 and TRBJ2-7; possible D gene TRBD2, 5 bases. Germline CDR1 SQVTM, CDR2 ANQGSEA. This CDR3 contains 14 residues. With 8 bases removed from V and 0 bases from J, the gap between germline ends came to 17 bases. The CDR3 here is CSFRRTGSSYEQYF. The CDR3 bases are TGCAGCTTCCGACGGACGGGAAGCTCCTACGAGCAGTACTTC.

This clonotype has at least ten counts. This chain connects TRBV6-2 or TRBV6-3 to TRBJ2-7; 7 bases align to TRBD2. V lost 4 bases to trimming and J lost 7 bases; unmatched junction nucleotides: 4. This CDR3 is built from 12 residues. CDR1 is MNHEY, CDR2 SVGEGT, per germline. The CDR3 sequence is CASSSLAGEQYF. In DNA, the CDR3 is TGTGCCAGCAGTTCTTTAGCGGGTGAGCAGTACTTC.